A single sample gave rise to the 7 T cell receptor beta chains below, sequenced in a study of T-cell memory formation after mild COVID-19. TCRdb re-called the 5' RACE reads with MiXCR, one entry per CDR3 protein. Found here are 92,000 or so distinct CDR3 sequences, about 13% of them singletons; the top ten hold over 25%. The material sequenced was PBMCs or a T cell subset sorted from them (not recorded which). Receptors were obtained from an adult woman who had mild COVID-19 (a few samples of this study predate the infection). Cell type and time point are not known.

The chain carries TRBV6-1 and TRBJ2-7; 11 bases line up with TRBD2. Germline V CDR1 and CDR2: MNHNS, SASEGT. The junction had 2 bases not matched to a gene; V was cut back by 3 bases and J by 4 bases. The CDR3 sequence is 14 residues long. Here the CDR3 reads CASSDLAGGYEQYF. As DNA, the CDR3 is TGTGCCAGCAGTGATTTAGCGGGGGGGTACGAGCAGTACTTC.

In this sample, this clonotype turned up a few times. The chain recombines TRBV9 with TRBJ2-1, with 12 positions matching TRBD2. V gave up 4 bases and J gave up 4 bases; unmatched junction bases: 6. The CDR3 has 16 residues. The germline CDR1 and CDR2 sequences are SGDLS and YYNGEE. The CDR3 region is CASSKGLAGDYNEQFF. CDR3 bases: TGTGCCAGCAGCAAGGGACTAGCGGGCGATTACAATGAGCAGTTCTTC.

This clonotype appeared many times. This chain uses TRBV4-3 with TRBJ2-3, with D perhaps matching TRBD2 (5 bases). The germline CDR1 and CDR2 sequences are LGHNA and YSLEER. Trimming shortened V by 4 bases and J by 0 bases, and 14 bases separated the two germline ends. The CDR3 covers 16 residues. The CDR3 nucleotides read TGCGCCAGCAGCCCCTTTCTAGCTGAAAGCACAGATACGCAGTATTTT. The encoded protein is CASSPFLAESTDTQYF.

This clonotype was detected a few times. The V call is TRBV12-3 or TRBV12-4, the J call TRBJ1-1; no clear D. The V end lost 5 bases, the J end lost 7 bases, and 8 bases lay between the germline ends. The CDR3 consists of 11 residues. In nucleotides, the CDR3 is TGTGCCAGCAGTCCTGGTCGTGAAGCTTTCTTT. It yields the protein CASSPGREAFF.

The chain uses TRBV4-3 and TRBJ2-1, with 8 bases lining up with TRBD1. The germline V gene has CDR1 LGHNA and CDR2 YSLEER. The CDR3 totals 16 residues. V lost 0 bases to trimming and J lost 6 bases; unmatched junction nucleotides: 7. For the CDR3, the DNA is TGCGCCAGCAGCCAAGATAGGACAGGGTTGGGCAATGAGCAGTTCTTC. It codes for CASSQDRTGLGNEQFF.

This chain uses TRBV12-3 or TRBV12-4 with TRBJ2-3; D may be TRBD1 (6 bases). The CDR3 covers 15 residues. Trimming took 5 bases from V and 5 from J, leaving 17 bases between them. CDR3 DNA: TGTGCCAGCAGTCCTCCGGCAGGGGATGTAGATACGCAGTATTTT. It yields the protein CASSPPAGDVDTQYF.

The rearrangement joins TRBV15 to TRBJ1-5, with TRBD1 identical over 7 bases. The CDR3 spans 15 residues. V lost 3 bases, J lost 4 bases, and 6 bases stayed unmatched. Looked up from germline, CDR1 is LNHNV and CDR2 is YYDKDF (reference sequence). DNA of the CDR3: TGTGCCACCAGCAGCCAGGTGACAGGGAATCAGCCCCAGCATTTT. Translating gives CATSSQVTGNQPQHF.